The 30 T cell receptor beta chains listed next were all sequenced from one sample in a study of beta chain features in type 1 diabetes (dated by TCRdb to about 2018). Points the paper makes about the study in general: In all four CD4+ subsets, TCRB CDR3 length was moderately but significantly shorter in type 1 diabetes patients.

Antigens of these TCRs are unknown. The library was prepared using the immunoSEQ multiplex PCR assay. The entire isolated RNA was reverse transcribed using the High Capacity cDNA Reverse Transcription Kit, and thus expressed TCRB transcripts were sequenced. TCRdb carries this immuneACCESS record with in-frame sequences only. Its versions omit some clonotypes, under half of them owing to an unresolved V gene in the studies checked, with the rest unexplained. The sample includes a few hundred thousand clones, with roughly a tenth observed a single time. The top ten constitute about 0.018% of the sample. Sequenced sample: naive CD4+ T cells from blood. In the paper's terms, the cell subset or site label means: true naive CD4+ T cells. The receptors were gathered from a young man with type 1 diabetes.

The chain links TRBV7-9 to TRBJ2-5; the match to TRBD2 covers 7 bases. The CDR3 totals 13 residues. In germline, CDR1 is SEHNR, CDR2 FQNEAQ (reference sequence). The V segment lost 5 bases and the J segment 4 bases; nucleotides outside the gene matches: 4. In DNA, the CDR3 is TGTGCCAGCAGCCCGACTAGCCCAGAGACCCAGTACTTC. Translated: CASSPTSPETQYF.

The chain links TRBV28 to TRBJ1-2; 9 bases line up with TRBD1. The CDR3 runs to 15 residues. V lost 11 bases, J lost 4 bases, and 14 bases stayed unmatched. CDR1 and CDR2 (germline): MDHEN, SYDVKM. CDR3 nucleotides: TGTGCCGGAAACCTACAGGGGGCGAGGGGCTATGGCTACACCTTC. Translation gives CAGNLQGARGYGYTF.

This chain links TRBV5-6 with TRBJ2-1, with TRBD1 matching over 9 bases. Germline trimming cut 5 bases from V and 10 bases from J; bases unmatched to any gene: 4. The CDR3 has 12 residues. Germline CDR1 SGHDT, CDR2 YYEEEE. This chain's CDR3 is CASRTGGDEQFF. The CDR3 DNA follows: TGTGCCAGCAGGACAGGGGGGGACGAGCAGTTCTTC.

The chain carries TRBV7-8 and TRBJ2-1; TRBD2 agrees at 10 bases. Germline CDR1 reads SGHVS; CDR2 reads FQNEAQ. V was pared by 7 bases and J by 4 bases, with 13 bases of the junction left unmatched. This CDR3 comprises 17 residues. The CDR3 loop reads CASKNPWSGGAYNEQFF. As DNA, the CDR3 is TGTGCCAGCAAAAACCCTTGGAGCGGGGGGGCATACAATGAGCAGTTCTTC.

J is TRBJ2-1 and V is TRBV9, with TRBD2 identical over 7 bases. This CDR3 has 14 residues. CDR1 and CDR2 (germline): SGDLS, YYNGEE. After removal of 0 bases from V and 6 bases from J, the junction contained 3 bases not matched to a gene. This CDR3 reads CASSVDGGSNEQFF. Here the CDR3 DNA reads TGTGCCAGCAGCGTAGACGGGGGGTCCAATGAGCAGTTCTTC.

The V gene is TRBV6-1, the J gene TRBJ2-3; TRBD1 matches at 8 bases. The CDR3 is 18 residues long. Germline V gives CDR1 MNHNS, CDR2 SASEGT. Trimming took 6 bases from V and 1 from J; bases not matched to a gene: 15. The CDR3 is CASRENRGTGSGTDTQYF. DNA of the CDR3: TGTGCCAGCAGGGAAAACAGGGGGACGGGAAGTGGCACAGATACGCAGTATTTT.

The CDR3 protein is CAWSVLGSMNTEAFF. The DNA of the CDR3 is TGTGCCTGGAGTGTACTCGGGAGCATGAACACTGAAGCTTTCTTT. This chain joins TRBV30 and TRBJ1-1; D is unresolved. V lost 0 bases, J lost 0 bases, and 11 bases lay in between. The CDR3 is 15 residues long. Germline V gives CDR1 GTSNPN, CDR2 SVGIG (reference sequence).

The chain employs TRBV11-2 and TRBJ2-1; TRBD1 aligns across 9 bases. The CDR3 has 15 residues. From germline, CDR1 is SGHAT and CDR2 FQNNGV. J lost 9 bases, V lost 2 bases, and 8 bases had no gene match. Here the CDR3 DNA reads TGTGCCAGCAGCTTATTTTCTACAGGGGGCGGTGAGCAGTTCTTC. It codes for CASSLFSTGGGEQFF. Full variable domain (missing parts from reference TRBV11-2 and TRBJ2-1): EAGVAQSPRYKIIEKRQSVAFWCNPISGHATLYWYQQILGQGPKLLIQFQNNGVVDDSQLPKDRFSAERLKGVDSTLKIQPAKLEDSAVYLCASSLFSTGGGEQFFGPGTRLTVL.

The rearrangement joins TRBV30 to TRBJ1-4; D is unresolved. Germline V gene data show CDR1 as GTSNPN and CDR2 as SVGIG (reference sequence). V gave up 2 bases and J gave up 4 bases, with 2 bases separating them. This CDR3 contains 11 residues. CDR3 nucleotides: TGTGCCTGGAGTCTTAATGAAAAACTGTTTTTT. Encoded protein: CAWSLNEKLFF.

J is TRBJ2-7 and V is TRBV29-1; weak D call: TRBD1 (5 bases). Germline values: CDR1 SQVTM, CDR2 ANQGSEA. The CDR3 is 11 residues long. V gave up 6 bases and J gave up 5 bases, with 11 bases separating them. Written as DNA, the CDR3 is TGCAGCGTGGGCAGGGCCGACGAGCAGTACTTC. Translated, it gives CSVGRADEQYF.

This clone came up a few times. The V and J genes are TRBV6-5 and TRBJ2-7; D gene unclear. Germline V gene data show CDR1 as MNHEY and CDR2 as SVGAGI. Trimming shortened V by 6 bases and J by 0 bases, and 6 bases separated the two germline ends. This CDR3 has 12 residues. DNA for the CDR3: TGTGCCAGCAGCGGCGGCTCCTACGAGCAGTACTTC. It encodes CASSGGSYEQYF.

This clone was observed a few times. The chain is built from TRBV18 and TRBJ2-7; no definite D call. CDR1 is KGHSH and CDR2 is LQKENI in the germline V gene. V lost 0 bases to trimming and J lost 5 bases, with 11 bases between them. CDR3 length: 14 residues. CDR3 bases: TGTGCCAGCTCACCACCAGCCCGGGTTAACGAGCAGTACTTC. This encodes CASSPPARVNEQYF.

This rearrangement joins TRBV2 to TRBJ1-5; TRBD1 matches at 7 bases. V shed 4 bases and J 6 bases; nucleotides not matched to a gene: 12. This CDR3 has 16 amino acids. The V gene's germline CDR1 is SNHLY and CDR2 FYNNEI. Here the CDR3 DNA reads TGTGCCAGCAGTGGGGGTGCGGATCAGGGGGGTCAGCCCCAGCATTTT. Its translation: CASSGGADQGGQPQHF. Full variable domain (missing parts from reference TRBV2 and TRBJ1-5): EPEVTQTPSHQVTQMGQEVILRCVPISNHLYFYWYRQILGQKVEFLVSFYNNEISEKSEIFDDQFSVERPDGSNFTLKIRSTKLEDSAMYFCASSGGADQGGQPQHFGDGTRLSIL.

This chain links TRBV11-3 with TRBJ2-5, with 12 positions matching TRBD2. CDR3 length equals 15 residues. V trimming: 5 bases; J trimming: 7 bases; junction bases outside the gene matches: 8. Germline V gene lookup returns CDR1 SGHNT and CDR2 YENEEA. CDR3 sequence reads: CASSPTSGGAGTQYF. CDR3 coding DNA: TGTGCCAGCAGCCCGACTAGCGGGGGCGCGGGGACCCAGTACTTC.

This clone was seen a handful of times. The chain links TRBV15 to TRBJ2-1, with 8 bases lining up with TRBD1. Germline assignment: CDR1 LNHNV and CDR2 YYDKDF (reference sequence). The CDR3 spans 15 residues. With 5 bases clipped from V and 7 bases from J, the junction kept 10 bases outside the gene matches. CDR3 nucleotides: TGTGCCACCAGCGCCCGGGACAGGAGGCAGAATGAGCAGTTCTTC. The encoded protein is CATSARDRRQNEQFF. Combining the CDR3 with reference TRBV15 and TRBJ2-1 gives the whole variable domain DAMVIQNPRYQVTQFGKPVTLSCSQTLNHNVMYWYQQKSSQAPKLLFHYYDKDFNNEADTPDNFQSRRPNTSFCFLDIRSPGLGDTAMYLCATSARDRRQNEQFFGPGTRLTVL.

The rearrangement links TRBV6-5 to TRBJ2-7, with 7 bases fitting TRBD2. V dropped 2 bases and J dropped 2; count of bases not matched to a gene: 6. The CDR3 is made up of 15 amino acids. Germline CDR1 and CDR2: MNHEY and SVGAGI. CDR3 nucleotides: TGTGCCAGCAGTTACCGGGAGGCCGGGGCCTACGAGCAGTACTTC. It codes for CASSYREAGAYEQYF.

This clone has only a few counts. The chain recombines TRBV5-1 with TRBJ1-6; unclear D gene. The CDR3 is made up of 13 amino acids. Deletions cut 4 bases from V and 13 bases from J, with 15 bases between. Germline values: CDR1 SGHRS, CDR2 YFSETQ. The CDR3 bases are TGCGCCAGCAGCCGGGGAGGCGGGGAGCCCCTCCACTTT. This sequence encodes CASSRGGGEPLHF.

The J gene is TRBJ2-4, the V gene TRBV28, with D possibly being TRBD2 (5 bases). In germline, CDR1 is MDHEN, CDR2 SYDVKM. This CDR3 is 14 amino acids long. V was clipped by 4 bases and J by 1 base, with 8 bases between them. For the CDR3, the DNA is TGTGCCAGCAGTTCGGGGTCCGCCAAAAACATTCAGTACTTC. Residues: CASSSGSAKNIQYF.

There are a few counts of this clone. The CDR3 sequence is CASSATGYTGANVLTF. As DNA, the CDR3 is TGCGCCAGCAGCGCGACAGGGTATACTGGGGCCAACGTCCTGACTTTC. This chain uses TRBV5-1 with TRBJ2-6, with 7 positions matching TRBD1. The CDR3 runs to 16 residues. Trimming cost V 4 bases and J 2 bases; bases outside gene matches: 6. The V gene's germline CDR1 is SGHRS and CDR2 YFSETQ. The whole variable domain, filled in from reference TRBV5-1 and TRBJ2-6, reads KAGVTQTPRYLIKTRGQQVTLSCSPISGHRSVSWYQQTPGQGLQFLFEYFSETQRNKGNFPGRFSGRQFSNSRSEMNVSTLELGDSALYLCASSATGYTGANVLTFGAGSRLTVL.

V is TRBV30 and J is TRBJ1-1, with D unclear. The germline V gene encodes CDR1 GTSNPN and CDR2 SVGIG (reference sequence). Trimming pared 1 base from V and 4 bases from J, leaving 10 bases between. This CDR3 comprises 13 residues. The CDR3 DNA sequence: TGTGCCTGGAGTGCCATAGGAGTCACTGAAGCTTTCTTT. It is translated as CAWSAIGVTEAFF.

This clone has more than one count but fewer than ten. The V and J genes are TRBV4-1 and TRBJ1-1; 8 bases are shared with TRBD1. Germline-derived CDR1 and CDR2 are MGHRA and YSYEKL. This CDR3 is 17 amino acids long. The V gene end was trimmed by 4 bases and the J gene end by 1 base; junction bases not matched to a gene: 11. CDR3: CASSRLYRGGTNTEAFF. The CDR3 DNA follows: TGCGCCAGCAGCCGCCTCTACAGGGGGGGTACGAACACTGAAGCTTTCTTT.

The chain is built from TRBV28 and TRBJ2-1, with a weak D call TRBD2 (5 bases). The CDR3 length is 13 residues. Germline CDR1 is MDHEN and CDR2 is SYDVKM. The CDR3 DNA is TGTGTCGCTTCCTCAGTCGGGAAGAATGAGCAGTTCTTC. Protein sequence: CVASSVGKNEQFF.

V and J are TRBV7-2 and TRBJ2-7; 12 bases match TRBD2. The V and J ends lost 5 bases and 0 bases, in that order; junction bases with no gene match: 5. The CDR3 is 16 amino acids. Germline V gene data show CDR1 as SGHTA and CDR2 as FQGNSA. CDR3 DNA: TGTGCCAGCAGCCGGGGGACTAGCGGGTTCTCCTACGAGCAGTACTTC. It specifies CASSRGTSGFSYEQYF.

This clone was observed a few times. This chain links TRBV4-2 with TRBJ2-7, with 7 bases aligning to TRBD1. The J segment lost 0 bases and the V segment lost 6 bases, leaving 5 bases of the junction unmatched. The germline V gene encodes CDR1 LGHNA and CDR2 YNFKEQ. The CDR3 contains 14 residues. CDR3 region: CASRLGTASYEQYF. In nucleotides, the CDR3 is TGTGCCAGCAGACTCGGGACAGCCTCCTACGAGCAGTACTTC.

The V gene is TRBV5-1, the J gene TRBJ2-5; maybe TRBD1 (6 bases). The germline V gene has CDR1 SGHRS and CDR2 YFSETQ. The length of the CDR3 is 15 residues. The ends were cut back, 0 bases at V and 0 bases at J, with 9 bases in the middle. The CDR3 DNA reads as TGCGCCAGCAGCTTGGCCGGGACAAACCAAGAGACCCAGTACTTC. This translates into CASSLAGTNQETQYF.

This clone was picked up a small number of times. The DNA of the CDR3 is TGCGCCAGCAGCCAAGGAGCTGCGGGCTGGTACCAAGAGACCCAGTACTTC. Residues: CASSQGAAGWYQETQYF. The chain combines TRBV4-1 with TRBJ2-5; perhaps TRBD2 as D (5 bases). The CDR3 is made up of 17 amino acids. CDR1 and CDR2 (germline): MGHRA, YSYEKL. Trimming took 1 base from V and 0 from J, leaving 15 bases between them.

The CDR3 loop reads CASSLGGQHYQPQHF. In DNA, the CDR3 is TGTGCCAGCAGCTTAGGGGGACAGCATTATCAGCCCCAGCATTTT. The genes are TRBV13 and TRBJ1-5; TRBD1 matches at 7 bases. Looked up from germline, CDR1 is PRHDT and CDR2 is FYEKMQ (reference sequence). This CDR3 region has 15 residues. Germline trimming cut 0 bases from V and 5 bases from J; bases unmatched to any gene: 4.

This chain joins TRBV29-1 and TRBJ1-1; unclear D gene. V lost 4 bases and J lost 2, with 14 bases in between. This CDR3 is 14 amino acids long. The germline gives CDR1 SQVTM, CDR2 ANQGSEA. The CDR3 loop is CSVGFGLVNTEAFF. CDR3 bases: TGCAGCGTTGGCTTTGGACTGGTTAACACTGAAGCTTTCTTT.

This clone has more than one count but fewer than ten. The chain couples TRBV20-1 to TRBJ1-1, with 8 positions matching TRBD1. The CDR3 loop spans 11 amino acids. Germline-derived CDR1 and CDR2 are DFQATT and SNEGSKA (reference sequence). CDR3 in DNA: TGCACTGTGACAGGGGTGACTGAAGCTTTCTTT. Protein product: CTVTGVTEAFF.

This clone has just a few counts. This chain uses TRBV15 with TRBJ2-5, with D maybe TRBD1 (5 bases). The germline gives CDR1 LNHNV, CDR2 YYDKDF (reference sequence). The CDR3 has 13 amino acids. Trimming cost V 4 bases and J 4 bases, with 10 bases left between them. The CDR3 is CATSKRGIETQYF. The CDR3 bases are TGTGCCACCAGCAAAAGGGGAATAGAGACCCAGTACTTC. The full variable domain, rest sourced from reference TRBV15 and TRBJ2-5, is DAMVIQNPRYQVTQFGKPVTLSCSQTLNHNVMYWYQQKSSQAPKLLFHYYDKDFNNEADTPDNFQSRRPNTSFCFLDIRSPGLGDTAMYLCATSKRGIETQYFGPGTRLLVL.